The T cell receptor beta chain described here comes from a study of CD4 and CD8 cells across lung adenocarcinoma regions. V lost 4 bases to trimming and J lost 3 bases; unmatched junction nucleotides: 11. The CDR3 is made up of 18 amino acids. Germline lookup yields CDR1 DFQATT and CDR2 SNEGSKA (reference sequence). One entry per CDR3 protein, called by TCRdb with MiXCR from the PCR reads. Of some 20,000 distinct CDR3 sequences in the sample, 54% were seen once. Localized lung adenocarcinoma, a non-small cell lung cancer, affected the donors. The chain is built from TRBV20-1 and TRBJ2-1; TRBD2 agrees at 14 bases. The material sequenced was CD8+ T cells from the center of a lung tumor. The TCR originated in a female donor with lung adenocarcinoma. The CD4 and CD8 labels of this study may be unreliable. The CDR3 sequence: CSAIGTGTSGRFYNEQFF. In DNA form, the CDR3 reads TGCAGTGCTATAGGTACCGGGACTAGCGGGAGATTCTACAATGAGCAGTTCTTC.